The text below deals with one T cell receptor (beta chain). It has no known antigen specificity. No clone much larger than this one lies a single base away; base qualities are absent. V loses 5 bases at its end and J loses 5 bases; junction bases beyond the gene matches: 9. Its CDR3 holds 14 amino acids, cysteine through phenylalanine. Just the 42-base CDR3 DNA is kept, in frame starting at base 1. As encoded in the germline V gene (reference sequence), CDR1 is DFQATT while CDR2 is SNEGSKA. This sample stems from a study of human T cells and chemical hapten exposure (dated by TCRdb to about 2021). Study-level background: For sensitization, 2% DPC in acetone was applied to a 2 cm by 2 cm area of upper inner arm skin. Patients additionally received weekly therapeutic DPC doses to the scalp throughout the approximately 24-week study period. Patch testing was performed on the upper back with Finn chambers containing 0.01% DPC, and the patch tests were scored after 6 days according to International Contact Dermatitis Research Group standards. The patient cohort, mostly female, included alopecia areata with under or over 50% scalp involvement, alopecia totalis and alopecia universalis. The libraries were sequenced as a pool, and the TCR yield per sample differed mostly because of small variations in library volumes within the pool. The study tracked peripheral blood TCR repertoire changes in vivo during primary and secondary sensitization to the hapten diphenylcyclopropenone (DPC) in alopecia patients. Blood was sampled from patients pre-sensitization (week 0) and at 2, 6 and about 24 weeks after DPC sensitization. For TCR sequencing, blood came from 25 to 35 alopecia patients at anywhere from one to four time points (pre-sensitization, 2, 6 and 24 weeks).

Library method: RACE. The sequencing machine was a NextSeq 500. During library preparation, unique molecular identifiers were attached to individual cDNA molecules so that TCRs could be counted in a quantitative, reproducible way. From each blood RNA sample, both TCR alpha and TCR beta chains were sequenced. In the authors' own workflow: The median number of TCRs per sample was 85,000 to 100,000, ranging from 23,224 to 690,600. The Decombinator software suite was used to annotate the V, J and CDR3 of the TCR reads. To make PS versus PT1 abundance plots, every sample was subsampled to the same number of TCRs (28,000). TCRs were defined as expanded if absent before sensitization and observed at least eight times at the 2-week time point. The raw public reads went through TCRdb reprocessing: fastp at Q25, MiXCR clone calling, in-frame beta chains kept. Rows matching on CDR3 protein sequence are summarized as one entry with the most common DNA and genes. V and J calls and clone size were set by TCRdb, not the authors. The sample table records 75,000 to 90,000 distinct CDR3 sequences; approximately 11% of these occur just once. The ten largest account for 3% to 4% of the sample.

Points the paper makes about the study in general: After repeated subsampling, the strength of the expansion versus patch-test correlation and the threshold at which it became significant changed. Expanded TCRs formed significantly more large CDR3 similarity clusters than pre-sensitization or healthy control sets, consistent with antigen-driven responses. The number of PT1 expanded TCRs positively correlated with patch test score, significant at thresholds 8, 16 and 32 but not 4. Alopecia, a presumed autoimmune disease, was present in all patients, so the immune response of the patients might differ from that of healthy individuals. DPC sensitization did not change the number of TCRs with a frequency above 1 in 1000, and there was no evidence of changes in global repertoire structure.

The time point label here, explained by the study, means: patch test 3, about 24 weeks after DPC sensitization. Sample treatment or condition, as interpreted from the label and publication: therapeutic diphenylcyclopropenone sensitization with weekly scalp DPC. At every patch-test visit, the blood draw took place before the patch test was put on. Eligible patients were aged 18 to 70, diagnosed with alopecia, deemed suitable for DPC therapy, and excluded if pregnant. Total RNA was extracted from unfractionated whole blood collected in Tempus Blood RNA tubes. This specimen was whole blood, taken in connection with sensitization to the hapten diphenylcyclopropenone (DPC). The receptor chain draws on TRBV20-1 and TRBJ2-7; 10 of the junction bases match TRBD2. The receptor comes from a woman between 45 and 60 years old with alopecia areata. Some clones in this sample may be carry-over from other donors' samples. The encoded CDR3 is CSARALAGTDEQYF. The DNA sequence reads TGCAGTGCTCGTGCACTAGCGGGGACCGACGAGCAGTACTTC.